These 14 T cell receptor beta chains were sequenced from one sample in a study of T cells in Graves' hyperthyroidism and ophthalmopathy. What was amplified from RNA transcripts were TCR beta CDR3 regions. The HTBI primer set served for first-round RT-PCR of the TCR CDR3. In TCRdb, the multiplex PCR reads were re-called with MiXCR into one record per CDR3 protein. The sample carries about 620,000 distinct CDR3 sequences, roughly 17% recorded once. The sequencing input was blood. Every receptor here comes from a young woman with Graves' hyperthyroidism.

About this clonotype: A much larger clone sits a single nucleotide away, making a read error possible. This chain joins TRBV27 and TRBJ2-7; D gene unclear. Trimming cost V 7 bases and J 2 bases, with 15 bases left between them. The CDR3 extends over 14 amino acids. The V gene's germline CDR1 is MNHEY and CDR2 SMNVEV (reference sequence). CDR3: CASNPDAEAYEQYF. For the CDR3, the DNA is TGTGCCAGCAATCCGGACGCTGAAGCCTACGAGCAGTACTTC.

This clonotype was detected many times. CDR3 in amino acids: CASSPSPGNTEAFF. Here the CDR3 DNA reads TGTGCCAGCAGTCCCTCGCCCGGGAACACTGAAGCTTTCTTT. V and J are TRBV12-3 or TRBV12-4 and TRBJ1-1; D is unclear. This CDR3 region has 14 residues. Between the trimmed V and J ends, which lost 5 bases and 1 base, there was a span of 11 bases.

This clonotype came up many times. V and J are TRBV12-3 or TRBV12-4 and TRBJ1-1, with unresolved D. Trimming stripped 7 bases from V and 1 base from J, with 13 bases between. CDR3 length equals 14 residues. Written as DNA, the CDR3 is TGTGCCAGCAACGACCGGGCCTCGAACACTGAAGCTTTCTTT. As protein: CASNDRASNTEAFF.

A few counts support this clonotype. The chain links TRBV28 to TRBJ1-2; the D is unclear. Germline V gene data show CDR1 as MDHEN and CDR2 as SYDVKM. V was clipped by 8 bases and J by 8 bases, with 21 bases between them. The CDR3 is made up of 14 amino acids. The CDR3 bases are TGTGCCAGCGGCTCATCTGGCGGTCTTTCGGGCTACACCTTC. Residues: CASGSSGGLSGYTF.

This clonotype has a handful of counts. The chain carries TRBV6-1 and TRBJ2-3; 8 nucleotides match TRBD2. Trimming removed 6 bases from V and 2 bases from J; junction bases left unmatched: 4. The CDR3 consists of 14 residues. The germline gives CDR1 MNHNS, CDR2 SASEGT. CDR3 residues: CASRAGGFTDTQYF. The CDR3 DNA follows: TGTGCCAGCAGGGCGGGAGGATTCACAGATACGCAGTATTTT.

There are many counts of this clonotype. The V gene is TRBV11-2, the J gene TRBJ2-7; D is perhaps TRBD1 (6 bases). Germline V gene data show CDR1 as SGHAT and CDR2 as FQNNGV. The CDR3 loop spans 14 amino acids. Trimming pared 5 bases from V and 7 bases from J, leaving 18 bases between. CDR3 amino acids: CASSPFSGHEEQYF. CDR3 sequence (DNA): TGTGCCAGCAGCCCCTTTTCGGGACATGAAGAGCAGTACTTC.

Turning to this clonotype: Since a much larger clone is just one base distant, this may be a read error. The DNA for the CDR3 is TGTGCCGCCAGCAGTGGCTTGGGACGGAGTGGGGAGACCCAGTACTTC. This encodes CAASSGLGRSGETQYF. V and J are TRBV15 and TRBJ2-5; D is tentatively TRBD1 or TRBD2 (5 bases each). There are 16 residues in the CDR3. Germline V lookup: CDR1 LNHNV, CDR2 YYDKDF (reference sequence).

On this clonotype itself: A much bigger clone sits one base away, suggesting this may be a read error. The gene calls are TRBV6-5 and TRBJ1-1, with TRBD1 matching over 9 bases. The CDR3 loop spans 15 amino acids. CDR1 MNHEY and CDR2 SVGAGI come from the germline V gene. CDR3 region: CASSNHRGRNTEALF. CDR3 coding DNA: TGTGCCAGCAGTAACCACAGGGGGCGGAACACTGAAGCTTTATTT.

This clonotype was seen ten or more times. J is TRBJ2-7 and V is TRBV6-2 or TRBV6-3; TRBD2 matches 12 bases. This CDR3 is 15 amino acids long. J gave up 3 bases and V 7 bases, and 7 bases lay outside the gene matches. Germline V CDR1 and CDR2: MNHEY, SVGEGT. The CDR3 nucleotides read TGTGCCAGCACCCAGACTAGCGGGAGTAGCTACGAGCAGTACTTC. Protein product: CASTQTSGSSYEQYF.

V gene TRBV7-9 combines with J gene TRBJ2-1; 7 bases are a match to TRBD1. After removal of 10 bases from V and 2 bases from J, the junction contained 14 bases not matched to a gene. Germline V lookup: CDR1 SEHNR, CDR2 FQNEAQ (reference sequence). The CDR3 consists of 16 residues. The chain's CDR3 is CATHPAGTATYNEQFF. Here the CDR3 DNA reads TGTGCCACCCACCCCGCAGGGACAGCCACCTACAATGAGCAGTTCTTC. Full variable domain (outside the CDR3, taken from reference TRBV7-9 and TRBJ2-1): DTGVSQNPRHKITKRGQNVTFRCDPISEHNRLYWYRQTLGQGPEFLTYFQNEAQLEKSRLLSDRFSAERPKGSFSTLEIQRTEQGDSAMYLCATHPAGTATYNEQFFGPGTRLTVL.

This clonotype has just a few counts. The V and J genes are TRBV10-1 and TRBJ1-6; TRBD1 agrees at 9 bases. The length of the CDR3 is 15 residues. CDR1 is WNHNN and CDR2 is SYGVQD in the germline V gene (reference sequence). Germline trimming cut 5 bases from V and 10 bases from J; bases unmatched to any gene: 9. The CDR3 spells CASSPGQGPGSPLHF. The CDR3 DNA reads TGCGCCAGCAGTCCGGGACAGGGCCCTGGCTCACCCCTCCACTTT.

This clonotype was observed a handful of times. This sequence joins TRBV3-1 and TRBJ2-1; maybe TRBD2 (6 bases). From germline, CDR1 is LGHDT and CDR2 YNNKEL (reference sequence). The CDR3 runs 15 residues. V was shortened by 5 bases and J by 2 bases, with 13 bases between the two germline ends. CDR3 region: CASSFVGLTYNEQFF. CDR3 DNA sequence: TGTGCCAGCAGCTTCGTTGGACTAACCTACAATGAGCAGTTCTTC.

In this sample, this clonotype turned up many times. The CDR3 sequence: CSARSSGSTYNEQFF. In DNA form, the CDR3 reads TGCAGTGCTAGATCTAGCGGGAGCACCTACAATGAGCAGTTCTTC. V usage is TRBV20-1 and J usage is TRBJ2-1, with 10 bases fitting TRBD2. The J segment lost 2 bases and the V segment lost 2 bases, leaving 3 bases of the junction unmatched. The CDR3 runs to 15 residues. Germline-derived CDR1 and CDR2 are DFQATT and SNEGSKA (reference sequence).

This clonotype appeared many times. This sequence joins TRBV6-1 and TRBJ2-7; TRBD1 agrees at 7 bases. The germline V gene encodes CDR1 MNHNS and CDR2 SASEGT. This CDR3 spans 11 amino acids. V trimming: 8 bases; J trimming: 8 bases; junction bases outside the gene matches: 6. The CDR3 nucleotides read TGTGCCAGCGCGGCAGGGGGAAAGCAGTACTTC. Its translation is CASAAGGKQYF.